This T cell receptor (beta chain) was sequenced during a study of cytomegalovirus exposure and HLA in healthy donors. Turning to the study itself: Previous work identified roughly 120 million unique TCR beta sequences from about 179 million T cells.

This clone qualifies as large. PCR employed 60 Vbeta and 13 Jbeta primers. This table comes from immunoSEQ multiplex PCR, and its TCRdb copy is limited to in-frame clones, with some not included. The sample lists under 20,000 clones, about 80% occurring once. The germline CDR1 and CDR2 sequences are SGHNT and YYREEE (reference sequence). There are 16 residues in the CDR3. Deletions cut 6 bases from V and 0 bases from J, with 16 bases between. V gene TRBV5-4 combines with J gene TRBJ2-1; perhaps TRBD2 as D (8 bases). Input material: PBMCs. The receptor was derived from a human donor in good health. The CDR3: CASTLSGDSSYNEQFF. As DNA, the CDR3 is TGTGCCAGCACCCTTAGCGGGGACAGCTCCTACAATGAGCAGTTCTTC. The complete variable domain, with remaining parts taken from reference TRBV5-4 and TRBJ2-1, reads ETGVTQSPTHLIKTRGQQVTLRCSSQSGHNTVSWYQQALGQGPQFIFQYYREEENGRGNFPPRFSGLQFPNYSSELNVNALELDDSALYLCASTLSGDSSYNEQFFGPGTRLTVL.